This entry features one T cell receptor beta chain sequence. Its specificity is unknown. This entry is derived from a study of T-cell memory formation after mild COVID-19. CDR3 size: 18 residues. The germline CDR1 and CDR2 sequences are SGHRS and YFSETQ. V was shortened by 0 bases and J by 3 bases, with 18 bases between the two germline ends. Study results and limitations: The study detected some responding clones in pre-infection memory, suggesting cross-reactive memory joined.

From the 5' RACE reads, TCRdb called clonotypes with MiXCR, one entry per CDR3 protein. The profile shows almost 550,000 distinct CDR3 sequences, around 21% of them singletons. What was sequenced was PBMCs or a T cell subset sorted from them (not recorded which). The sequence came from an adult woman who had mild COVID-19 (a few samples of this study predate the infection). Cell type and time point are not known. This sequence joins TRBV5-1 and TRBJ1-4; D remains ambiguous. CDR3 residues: CASSLDSGPWTPNEKLFF. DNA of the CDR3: TGCGCCAGCAGCTTGGACTCAGGCCCCTGGACTCCTAATGAAAAACTGTTTTTT.